Only a few counts were recorded for the clone carrying this T cell receptor beta chain. Germline V lookup: CDR1 LGHNA, CDR2 YSLEER. The CDR3 loop spans 17 amino acids. The trim removed 1 base at V and 1 base at J, leaving 5 bases unmatched. Through a sample-barcoded 5' primer and a J-beta primer mix, a second PCR was run for 7 to 11 cycles. One entry per CDR3 protein, called by TCRdb with MiXCR from the 5' RACE reads. The data contain over 1,500,000 distinct CDR3 sequences, about two fifths of them singletons. This sample was taken from a study of blood T cells in healthy people across ages. The rearrangement links TRBV4-3 to TRBJ2-1; TRBD2 aligns across 9 bases. This receptor was identified in a human donor in good health. The sequenced material came from blood. The CDR3 here is CASSQVRSGGSYNEQFF. The CDR3 region has the DNA TGCGCCAGCAGCCAAGTCCGGAGCGGGGGGTCCTACAATGAGCAGTTCTTC.